The source of this T cell receptor beta chain is a study of beta chain features in type 1 diabetes. Study-wide findings and caveats: Patients showed naive, central memory and Treg TCRB repertoires that appeared more similar than those of healthy donors. Among all four CD4+ subsets, Type 1 diabetes patients had TCRB CDR3s that were moderately but significantly shorter. Small HLA sub-analyses could not settle whether HLA shapes TCRB rearrangement.

The ends were cut back, 2 bases at V and 4 bases at J, with 7 bases in the middle. CDR3 length: 13 residues. Germline assignment: CDR1 SGHNT and CDR2 YYREEE (reference sequence). Details on this clone: Its antigen is not known.

The sequenced template was cDNA made from the entire isolated RNA. TCRdb's table, derived via immunoSEQ multiplex PCR, lists solely in-frame clones and lacks some. The repertoire holds about 650,000 clones, with around 12% as singletons. The source material was naive CD4+ T cells from blood. The chain has TRBV5-4 and TRBJ1-3; D ambiguous. This clonotype was obtained from a man aged 25-40 years with type 1 diabetes. The CDR3 sequence: CASSFGQGNTIYF. The CDR3 DNA reads TGTGCCAGCAGCTTCGGCCAGGGAAACACCATATATTTT. Filled out from reference TRBV5-4 and TRBJ1-3, the complete variable domain reads ETGVTQSPTHLIKTRGQQVTLRCSSQSGHNTVSWYQQALGQGPQFIFQYYREEENGRGNFPPRFSGLQFPNYSSELNVNALELDDSALYLCASSFGQGNTIYFGEGSWLTVV.